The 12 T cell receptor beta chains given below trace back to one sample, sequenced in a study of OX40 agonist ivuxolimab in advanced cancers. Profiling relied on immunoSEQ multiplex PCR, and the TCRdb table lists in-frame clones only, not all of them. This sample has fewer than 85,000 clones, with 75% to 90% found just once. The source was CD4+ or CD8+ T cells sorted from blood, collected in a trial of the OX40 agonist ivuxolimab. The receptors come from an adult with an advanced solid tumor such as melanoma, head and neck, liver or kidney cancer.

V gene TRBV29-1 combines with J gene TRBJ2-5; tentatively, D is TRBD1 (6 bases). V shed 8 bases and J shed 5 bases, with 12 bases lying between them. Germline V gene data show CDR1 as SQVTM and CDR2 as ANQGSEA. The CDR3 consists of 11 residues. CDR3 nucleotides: TGCAGCAGTCGGCAGGGGGAGACCCAGTACTTC. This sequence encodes CSSRQGETQYF.

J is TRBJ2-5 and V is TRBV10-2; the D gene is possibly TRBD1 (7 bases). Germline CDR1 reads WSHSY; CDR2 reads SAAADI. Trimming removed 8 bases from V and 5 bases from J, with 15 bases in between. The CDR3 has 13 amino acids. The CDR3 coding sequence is TGCGCCAGCCAGGGCAGGGGGGTGGAGACCCAGTACTTC. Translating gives CASQGRGVETQYF.

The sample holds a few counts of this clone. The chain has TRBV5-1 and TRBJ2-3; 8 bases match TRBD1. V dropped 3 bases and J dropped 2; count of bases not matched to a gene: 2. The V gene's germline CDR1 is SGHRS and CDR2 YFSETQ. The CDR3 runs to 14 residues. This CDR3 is CASSWGQATDTQYF. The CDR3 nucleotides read TGCGCCAGCAGCTGGGGACAGGCCACAGATACGCAGTATTTT. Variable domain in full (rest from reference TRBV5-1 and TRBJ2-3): KAGVTQTPRYLIKTRGQQVTLSCSPISGHRSVSWYQQTPGQGLQFLFEYFSETQRNKGNFPGRFSGRQFSNSRSEMNVSTLELGDSALYLCASSWGQATDTQYFGPGTRLTVL.

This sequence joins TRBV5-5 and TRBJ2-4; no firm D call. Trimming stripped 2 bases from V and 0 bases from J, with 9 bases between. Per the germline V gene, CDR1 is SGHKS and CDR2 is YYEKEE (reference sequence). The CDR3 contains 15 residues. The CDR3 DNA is TGTGCCAGCAGCTTTGTATCCCTAGCCAAAAACATTCAGTACTTC. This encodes CASSFVSLAKNIQYF.

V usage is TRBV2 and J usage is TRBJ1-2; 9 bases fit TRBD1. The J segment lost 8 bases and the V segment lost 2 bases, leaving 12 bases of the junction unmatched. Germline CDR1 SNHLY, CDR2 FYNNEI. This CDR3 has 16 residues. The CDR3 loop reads CASSEQLATGGRGYTF. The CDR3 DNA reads TGTGCCAGCAGTGAACAGCTCGCCACAGGGGGCAGGGGCTACACCTTC.

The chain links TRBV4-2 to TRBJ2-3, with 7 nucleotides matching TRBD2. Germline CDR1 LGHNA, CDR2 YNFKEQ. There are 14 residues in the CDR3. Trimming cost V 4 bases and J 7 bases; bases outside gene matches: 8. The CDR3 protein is CASSLQTSLNTQYF. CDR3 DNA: TGTGCCAGCAGCCTCCAGACTAGCCTGAATACGCAGTATTTT.

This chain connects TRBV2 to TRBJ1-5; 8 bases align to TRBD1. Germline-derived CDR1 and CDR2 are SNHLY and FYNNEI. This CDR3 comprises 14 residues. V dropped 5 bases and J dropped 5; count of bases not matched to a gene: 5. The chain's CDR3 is CASSSDRGYQPQHF. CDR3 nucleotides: TGTGCCAGCAGTTCAGACAGGGGCTATCAGCCCCAGCATTTT.

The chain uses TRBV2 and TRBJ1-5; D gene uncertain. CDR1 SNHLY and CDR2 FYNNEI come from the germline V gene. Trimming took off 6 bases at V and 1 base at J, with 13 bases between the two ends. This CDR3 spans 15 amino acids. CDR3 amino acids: CASSLIGGSNQPQHF. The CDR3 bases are TGTGCCAGCAGCCTTATAGGTGGGAGCAATCAGCCCCAGCATTTT.

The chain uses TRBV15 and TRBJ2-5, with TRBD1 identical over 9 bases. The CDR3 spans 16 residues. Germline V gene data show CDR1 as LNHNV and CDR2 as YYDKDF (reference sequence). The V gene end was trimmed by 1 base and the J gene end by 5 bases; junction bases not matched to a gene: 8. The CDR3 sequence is CATSRGPGQGGETQYF. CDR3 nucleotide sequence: TGTGCCACCAGCAGAGGGCCGGGACAGGGAGGGGAGACCCAGTACTTC.

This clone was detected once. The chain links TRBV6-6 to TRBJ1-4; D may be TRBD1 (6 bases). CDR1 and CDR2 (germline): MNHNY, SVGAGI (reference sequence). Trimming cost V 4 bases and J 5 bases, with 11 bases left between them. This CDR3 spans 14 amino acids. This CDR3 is CASSLGGANEKLFF. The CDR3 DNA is TGTGCCAGCAGTTTAGGGGGTGCGAATGAAAAACTGTTTTTT.

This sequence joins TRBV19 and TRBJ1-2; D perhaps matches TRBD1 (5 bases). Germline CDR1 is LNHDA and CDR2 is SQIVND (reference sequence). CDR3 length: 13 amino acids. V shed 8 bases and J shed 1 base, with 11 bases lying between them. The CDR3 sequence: CASERGSNYGYTF. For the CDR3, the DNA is TGTGCCAGTGAGAGGGGCAGTAACTATGGCTACACCTTC. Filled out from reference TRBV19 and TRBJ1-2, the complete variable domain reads DGGITQSPKYLFRKEGQNVTLSCEQNLNHDAMYWYRQDPGQGLRLIYYSQIVNDFQKGDIAEGYSVSREKKESFPLTVTSAQKNPTAFYLCASERGSNYGYTFGSGTRLTVV.

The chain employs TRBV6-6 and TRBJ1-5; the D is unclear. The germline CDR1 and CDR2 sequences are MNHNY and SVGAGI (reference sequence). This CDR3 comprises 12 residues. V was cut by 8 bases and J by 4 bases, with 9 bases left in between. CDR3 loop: CASQFDNQPQHF. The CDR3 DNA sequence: TGTGCCAGCCAGTTTGATAATCAGCCCCAGCATTTT.